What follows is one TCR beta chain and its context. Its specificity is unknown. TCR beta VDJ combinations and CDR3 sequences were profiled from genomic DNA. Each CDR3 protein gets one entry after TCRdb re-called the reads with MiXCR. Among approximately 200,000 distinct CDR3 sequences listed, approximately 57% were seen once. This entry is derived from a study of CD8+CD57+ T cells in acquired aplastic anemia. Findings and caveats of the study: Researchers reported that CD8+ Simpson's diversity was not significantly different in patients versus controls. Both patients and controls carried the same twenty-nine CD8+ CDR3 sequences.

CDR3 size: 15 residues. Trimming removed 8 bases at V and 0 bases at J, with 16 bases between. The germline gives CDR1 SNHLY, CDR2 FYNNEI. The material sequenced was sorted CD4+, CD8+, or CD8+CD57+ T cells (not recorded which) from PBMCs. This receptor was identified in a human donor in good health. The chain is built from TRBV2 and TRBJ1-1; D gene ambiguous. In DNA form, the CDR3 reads TGTGCCAGCCTCCCTTCCGGCATCATGAACACTGAAGCTTTCTTT. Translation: CASLPSGIMNTEAFF. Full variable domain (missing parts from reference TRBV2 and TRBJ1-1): EPEVTQTPSHQVTQMGQEVILRCVPISNHLYFYWYRQILGQKVEFLVSFYNNEISEKSEIFDDQFSVERPDGSNFTLKIRSTKLEDSAMYFCASLPSGIMNTEAFFGQGTRLTVV.